The 14 T cell receptor beta chains reported below all come from one sample, sequenced in a study of CD4 T cells in relation to SARS-CoV-2 and coronaviruses. What these receptors recognize is not known. Measured with immunoSEQ multiplex PCR; TCRdb has only the in-frame clones, and not every one. The table shows about 35,000 clones, with about 80% occurring only once. The sample taken for sequencing was naive CD4+ T cells from PBMCs, cultured in vitro. Subset meaning: naive CD4+ T cells isolated by negative enrichment. The receptor set was obtained from an adult with COVID-19.

The rearrangement joins TRBV2 to TRBJ2-7, with 7 bases matching TRBD1. Unmatched junction bases numbered 7, after V lost 8 bases and J lost 0 bases. The CDR3 covers 14 residues. The V gene's germline CDR1 is SNHLY and CDR2 FYNNEI. CDR3 nucleotide sequence: TGTGCCAGCTGCCCGGCAGGGGGCTCCTACGAGCAGTACTTC. This gives the protein CASCPAGGSYEQYF.

The chain is built from TRBV6-5 and TRBJ2-3, with D unresolved. Germline V gene sequence: CDR1 MNHEY, CDR2 SVGAGI. V shed 7 bases and J shed 1 base, with 12 bases lying between them. The CDR3 loop spans 14 amino acids. The CDR3 DNA sequence: TGTGCCAGCATCGCCTCCAAGGGCACAGATACGCAGTATTTT. It codes for CASIASKGTDTQYF.

This sequence joins TRBV7-9 and TRBJ2-5, with a tentative D call TRBD2 (5 bases). The germline CDR1 and CDR2 sequences are SEHNR and FQNEAQ (reference sequence). Trimming cost V 1 base and J 3 bases, with 9 bases left between them. CDR3 length: 14 amino acids. This chain's CDR3 is CASSLVIGEETQYF. CDR3 bases: TGTGCCAGCAGCTTAGTTATCGGGGAAGAGACCCAGTACTTC.

The V and J genes are TRBV19 and TRBJ2-3; possibly TRBD1 for D (5 bases). Trimming removed 5 bases at V and 3 bases at J, with 21 bases between. This CDR3 region has 17 residues. In germline, CDR1 is LNHDA, CDR2 SQIVND (reference sequence). The CDR3 region is CASSSTPMTVWTDTQYF. The CDR3 DNA follows: TGTGCCAGTAGTTCAACGCCAATGACAGTATGGACAGATACGCAGTATTTT.

The V and J genes are TRBV5-6 and TRBJ1-3, with D perhaps matching TRBD1 (5 bases). Trimming pared 0 bases from V and 2 bases from J, leaving 12 bases between. The CDR3 consists of 16 residues. Per the germline V gene, CDR1 is SGHDT and CDR2 is YYEEEE. CDR3: CASSLVREKAGNTIYF. CDR3 nucleotide sequence: TGTGCCAGCAGCTTGGTCAGGGAGAAAGCTGGAAACACCATATATTTT.

The J gene is TRBJ2-2, the V gene TRBV7-3; TRBD2 matches 13 bases. The CDR3 totals 17 residues. Germline CDR1 and CDR2: SGHTA and FQGTGA. J gave up 5 bases and V 5 bases, and 8 bases lay outside the gene matches. CDR3 amino acids: CASSHLLAGGQTGELFF. The CDR3 coding sequence is TGTGCCAGCAGCCACCTACTAGCGGGAGGGCAAACCGGGGAGCTGTTTTTT. Complete variable domain (other parts from reference TRBV7-3 and TRBJ2-2): GAGVSQTPSNKVTEKGKYVELRCDPISGHTALYWYRQSLGQGPEFLIYFQGTGAADDSGLPNDRFFAVRPEGSVSTLKIQRTERGDSAVYLCASSHLLAGGQTGELFFGEGSRLTVL.

CDR3 protein: CASRKGRMGNQPQHF. CDR3 bases: TGTGCCAGCAGGAAGGGGCGCATGGGCAATCAGCCCCAGCATTTT. The chain has TRBV2 and TRBJ1-5; D is perhaps TRBD1 (5 bases). Germline CDR1 is SNHLY and CDR2 is FYNNEI. This CDR3 comprises 15 residues. V lost 6 bases and J lost 2, with 14 bases in between.

V gene TRBV6-2 or TRBV6-3 combines with J gene TRBJ2-1; 10 bases line up with TRBD2. Germline assignment: CDR1 MNHEY and CDR2 SVGEGT. V shed 5 bases, J shed 6 bases, and the junction held 7 bases outside the gene matches. The CDR3 covers 15 residues. The CDR3 DNA sequence: TGTGCCAGCAGTCATCGGGCTAGCGGGAGCAATGAGCAGTTCTTC. Encoded protein: CASSHRASGSNEQFF.

The rearrangement uses TRBV4-3 and TRBJ2-7; a possible D gene is TRBD1 (7 bases). CDR3 length: 16 residues. V lost 0 bases, J lost 5 bases, and 17 bases lay in between. Looked up from germline, CDR1 is LGHNA and CDR2 is YSLEER. Here the CDR3 reads CASSQEPSAGGNEQYF. In nucleotides, the CDR3 is TGCGCCAGCAGCCAAGAGCCATCGGCAGGGGGGAACGAGCAGTACTTC.

This rearrangement joins TRBV30 to TRBJ2-1; 9 nucleotides match TRBD1. Per the germline V gene, CDR1 is GTSNPN and CDR2 is SVGIG (reference sequence). With V trimmed by 2 bases and J by 2 bases, 10 bases remained unmatched. This CDR3 has 17 amino acids. The CDR3 DNA is TGTGCCTGGAGTCCAACCGGGACAGGGATTACCTACAATGAGCAGTTCTTC. Translating gives CAWSPTGTGITYNEQFF.

CDR3 in amino acids: CASTKGCQNQPQHF. The DNA for the CDR3 is TGTGCCAGCACTAAGGGGTGTCAGAATCAGCCCCAGCATTTT. J is TRBJ1-5 and V is TRBV21-1; the table calls TRBD1, which could not be checked here. TRBV21-1 is listed as a pseudogene. The CDR3 loop spans 14 amino acids.

This chain connects TRBV5-1 to TRBJ1-5, with D perhaps matching TRBD1 (5 bases). CDR3 length: 14 amino acids. V was pared by 0 bases and J by 6 bases, with 10 bases between. Germline V lookup: CDR1 SGHRS, CDR2 YFSETQ. CDR3 DNA sequence: TGCGCCAGCAGCTTGGGTCAGGGTGGTCAGCCCCAGCATTTT. Encoded protein: CASSLGQGGQPQHF.

The chain has TRBV18 and TRBJ2-2, with 7 nucleotides matching TRBD1. Germline CDR1 KGHSH, CDR2 LQKENI. This CDR3 comprises 16 residues. Trimming removed 2 bases from V and 3 bases from J; junction bases left unmatched: 6. CDR3 sequence (DNA): TGTGCCAGCTCACCATTTAGGGGGCGAGACACCGGGGAGCTGTTTTTT. Residues: CASSPFRGRDTGELFF.

J is TRBJ1-2 and V is TRBV7-9; TRBD1 matches 7 bases. CDR1 and CDR2 from the germline V gene are SEHNR and FQNEAQ (reference sequence). The V and J ends lost 5 bases and 5 bases, in that order; junction bases with no gene match: 2. The CDR3 contains 12 residues. As DNA, the CDR3 is TGTGCCAGCAGCCCAGGGGGTTATGGCTACACCTTC. Amino acids: CASSPGGYGYTF.